This passage covers 21 T cell receptor beta chains from one sample sequenced in a study of T-cell reconstitution after alpha-beta-depleted transplantation in children (dated by TCRdb to about 2016). Library method: PCR. The sequencer listed for this sample is Illumina HiSeq 2500. TCR libraries were prepared with molecular barcoding, using unique molecular identifiers to normalize TCRbeta repertoire quantification. Clones were called with MiXCR by TCRdb after fastp trimmed the public reads at Q25, and only in-frame beta chains were retained. Identical CDR3 protein sequences are pooled into one entry, listed with their most common genes and DNA. In this sample the table shows roughly 200,000 distinct CDR3 sequences, roughly 10% of which occur a single time. The ten largest account for about 6.2% of the sample. The source material was PBMCs from the stem cell graft donor, sampled from the stem cell graft. The receptors originated from a human donor who donated a stem cell graft to a child with acute lymphoblastic leukemia.

This clonotype was seen only a few times. This rearrangement joins TRBV6-2 or TRBV6-3 to TRBJ1-2; TRBD1 is a possible D gene (5 bases). The V end was cut by 6 bases, the J end by 2 bases, with 13 bases between. Germline lookup yields CDR1 MNHEY and CDR2 SVGEGT. This CDR3 comprises 14 residues. CDR3 loop: CASSPGTPNYGYTF. CDR3 DNA sequence: TGTGCCAGCAGCCCAGGGACGCCCAACTATGGCTACACCTTC.

A few counts support this clonotype. The rearrangement joins TRBV6-4 to TRBJ2-1; D is uncertain. Trimming cost V 0 bases and J 4 bases, with 4 bases left between them. The CDR3 covers 13 residues. Germline CDR1 MRHNA, CDR2 SNTAGT. Written as DNA, the CDR3 is TGTGCCAGCAGTGACTCAAGTTACAATGAGCAGTTCTTC. Translating it yields CASSDSSYNEQFF.

J is TRBJ2-3 and V is TRBV7-9; the D gene is possibly TRBD1 (6 bases). Deletions cut 5 bases from V and 0 bases from J, with 18 bases between. Germline CDR1 and CDR2: SEHNR and FQNEAQ (reference sequence). This CDR3 has 17 amino acids. CDR3 loop: CASSPTKGGPSTDTQYF. CDR3 sequence (DNA): TGTGCCAGCAGCCCAACCAAAGGGGGACCTAGCACAGATACGCAGTATTTT.

CDR3 amino acids: CASSPSGETQYF. The CDR3 DNA sequence: TGTGCCAGTAGTCCTTCCGGGGAGACCCAGTACTTC. V and J are TRBV19 and TRBJ2-5; D gene unclear. CDR1 LNHDA and CDR2 SQIVND come from the germline V gene (reference sequence). Deletions cut 5 bases from V and 5 bases from J, with 9 bases between. The CDR3 length is 12 residues.

The V gene is TRBV3-1, the J gene TRBJ2-2; D gene ambiguous. Germline CDR1 reads LGHDT; CDR2 reads YNNKEL (reference sequence). The CDR3 totals 15 residues. Trimming pared 2 bases from V and 0 bases from J, leaving 7 bases between. The CDR3 region is CASSQCDTNTGELFF. The CDR3 nucleotides read TGTGCCAGCAGCCAATGTGACACGAACACCGGGGAGCTGTTTTTT.

V and J are TRBV7-8 and TRBJ2-6; unclear D gene. The length of the CDR3 is 17 residues. The V gene's germline CDR1 is SGHVS and CDR2 FQNEAQ. Trimming pared 1 base from V and 0 bases from J, leaving 10 bases between. DNA of the CDR3: TGTGCCAGCAGCTTAGTGGCCAGTAACTCTGGGGCCAACGTCCTGACTTTC. It encodes CASSLVASNSGANVLTF.

This chain joins TRBV28 and TRBJ1-2; no firm D call. Germline V gene sequence: CDR1 MDHEN, CDR2 SYDVKM. There are 13 residues in the CDR3. The germline V and J ends were trimmed by 7 bases and 4 bases, with 13 bases remaining between them. As DNA, the CDR3 is TGTGCCAGCATCTCCAATCGGGCCTATGGCTACACCTTC. Its translation: CASISNRAYGYTF.

The CDR3 sequence is CASSLAGPQHF. CDR3 nucleotides: TGTGCCAGCAGCTTAGCCGGGCCCCAGCATTTT. The chain joins TRBV7-2 to TRBJ1-5, with D hard to call. CDR3 length: 11 amino acids. Germline V gene sequence: CDR1 SGHTA, CDR2 FQGNSA. Trimming took 0 bases from V and 9 from J, leaving 3 bases between them.

About this clonotype itself: Given the absence of the conserved phenylalanine or tryptophan at the CDR3 end, a read error is likely. J is TRBJ1-2 and V is TRBV5-1; TRBD1 matches 9 bases. Trimming took 4 bases from V and 10 from J; bases not matched to a gene: 17. The CDR3 loop spans 16 amino acids. Germline values: CDR1 SGHRS, CDR2 YFSETQ. Written as DNA, the CDR3 is TGCGCCAGCAGCCGTACAAACGCCGGGACAGGGAGCGTCTACACCTAC. It is translated as CASSRTNAGTGSVYTY.

As to this clonotype: Germline is not matched at one junction end, which may reflect a read error. J is TRBJ2-2 and V is TRBV5-4; TRBD2 might be the D (6 bases). Germline values: CDR1 SGHNT, CDR2 YYREEE (reference sequence). The CDR3 consists of 12 residues. CDR3 coding DNA: TGTGCCAGCAGCTTGGTTGGCGGGGTGCTGTTTTTT. It yields the protein CASSLVGGVLFF.

The chain combines TRBV18 with TRBJ1-5; 7 nucleotides line up with TRBD1. Germline trimming cut 6 bases from V and 1 base from J; bases unmatched to any gene: 6. CDR3 length: 15 residues. CDR1 KGHSH and CDR2 LQKENI come from the germline V gene. CDR3 sequence reads: CASSATGISNQPQHF. The CDR3 coding sequence is TGTGCCAGCTCCGCGACAGGGATCAGCAATCAGCCCCAGCATTTT.

This clonotype has a handful of counts. The V call is TRBV3-1, the J call TRBJ2-1; TRBD1 or TRBD2 may be the D gene (6 bases each). This CDR3 is 16 amino acids long. The V gene's germline CDR1 is LGHDT and CDR2 YNNKEL (reference sequence). The ends were cut back, 1 base at V and 9 bases at J, with 19 bases in the middle. CDR3 region: CASSQVGGSLGGEQFF. For the CDR3, the DNA is TGTGCCAGCAGCCAAGTAGGGGGGTCTTTGGGGGGTGAGCAGTTCTTC.

The rearrangement uses TRBV11-2 and TRBJ2-3, with 10 nucleotides matching TRBD1. Germline CDR1 is SGHAT and CDR2 is FQNNGV. J gave up 3 bases and V 3 bases, and 9 bases lay outside the gene matches. This CDR3 region has 17 residues. The CDR3 DNA follows: TGTGCCAGCAGCTTGGCCGGGACAGGGGCTTATACAGATACGCAGTATTTT. This encodes CASSLAGTGAYTDTQYF. Full variable domain (remainder filled in from reference TRBV11-2 and TRBJ2-3): EAGVAQSPRYKIIEKRQSVAFWCNPISGHATLYWYQQILGQGPKLLIQFQNNGVVDDSQLPKDRFSAERLKGVDSTLKIQPAKLEDSAVYLCASSLAGTGAYTDTQYFGPGTRLTVL.

The genes are TRBV6-1 and TRBJ2-7; 13 nucleotides line up with TRBD2. This CDR3 has 15 residues. V gave up 6 bases and J gave up 1 base; unmatched junction bases: 3. Germline CDR1 reads MNHNS; CDR2 reads SASEGT. The CDR3 region has the DNA TGTGCCAGCAGGGCGGGACTAGCGGGGTCCTACGAGCAGTACTTC. As protein: CASRAGLAGSYEQYF.

This chain joins TRBV18 and TRBJ2-6; D gene ambiguous. V lost 6 bases and J lost 2, with 14 bases in between. Germline V gives CDR1 KGHSH, CDR2 LQKENI. CDR3 length equals 16 residues. The CDR3, as DNA: TGTGCCAGCTCGCCCCCTAGGGCTGCTGGGGCCAACGTCCTGACTTTC. Translation: CASSPPRAAGANVLTF. Looking up the rest from reference TRBV18 and TRBJ2-6 gives the full variable domain: NAGVMQNPRHLVRRRGQEARLRCSPMKGHSHVYWYRQLPEEGLKFMVYLQKENIIDESGMPKERFSAEFPKEGPSILRIQQVVRGDSAAYFCASSPPRAAGANVLTFGAGSRLTVL.

Ten or more counts support this clonotype. The CDR3 DNA reads as TGTGCCAGCACCCCCACCCCGGGAGAGACCCAGTACTTC. Amino acid sequence: CASTPTPGETQYF. The rearrangement joins TRBV7-8 to TRBJ2-5, with D unresolved. V was clipped by 7 bases and J by 4 bases, with 13 bases between them. The germline gives CDR1 SGHVS, CDR2 FQNEAQ. This CDR3 is 13 amino acids long.

This clonotype was counted many times. The V call is TRBV29-1, the J call TRBJ1-1; 9 nucleotides align to TRBD1. The ends lost 7 bases at V and 2 bases at J; junction bases unmatched: 5. There are 13 residues in the CDR3. Germline V gives CDR1 SQVTM, CDR2 ANQGSEA. CDR3 DNA sequence: TGCAGCGGGGGGACAGGGAGCAACACTGAAGCTTTCTTT. Residues: CSGGTGSNTEAFF. The whole variable domain, remainder taken from reference TRBV29-1 and TRBJ1-1, is SAVISQKPSRDICQRGTSLTIQCQVDSQVTMMFWYRQQPGQSLTLIATANQGSEATYESGFVIDKFPISRPNLTFSTLTVSNMSPEDSSIYLCSGGTGSNTEAFFGQGTRLTVV.

This clonotype was recorded at least ten times. The rearrangement links TRBV21-1 to TRBJ1-5. TRBV21-1 is marked as a pseudogene. The CDR3 extends over 14 amino acids. The CDR3 protein is CASSKCGGNQPQHF. CDR3 DNA: TGTGCCAGCAGCAAATGCGGGGGTAACCAGCCCCAGCATTTT.

The chain is built from TRBV29-1 and TRBJ2-5; D uncertain. CDR1 and CDR2 (germline): SQVTM, ANQGSEA. With 6 bases removed from V and 4 bases from J, the gap between germline ends came to 24 bases. CDR3 length: 16 residues. The CDR3 loop is CSVAAASPGSAETQYF. The DNA for the CDR3 is TGCAGCGTCGCCGCGGCCAGTCCAGGATCGGCAGAGACCCAGTACTTC.

Only a few counts were recorded for this clonotype. The rearrangement uses TRBV29-1 and TRBJ2-1; 14 bases map to TRBD2. Germline CDR1 SQVTM, CDR2 ANQGSEA. Trimming at V came to 4 bases and at J to 3 bases, leaving 5 bases not matched to a gene. This CDR3 is built from 16 residues. CDR3 sequence: CSVVGLAGVDYNEQFF. DNA of the CDR3: TGCAGCGTTGTGGGACTAGCGGGGGTGGACTACAATGAGCAGTTCTTC.

This clonotype was counted ten times or more. The gene calls are TRBV5-1 and TRBJ2-2, with TRBD2 matching over 11 bases. After removal of 4 bases from V and 3 bases from J, the junction contained 8 bases not matched to a gene. The CDR3 consists of 17 residues. Germline assignment: CDR1 SGHRS and CDR2 YFSETQ. The CDR3 loop reads CASSLQPTSGDTGELFF. The DNA of the CDR3 is TGCGCCAGCAGCCTCCAACCGACTAGCGGGGACACCGGGGAGCTGTTTTTT.